This entry concerns a single T cell receptor (beta chain). The sample is drawn from a study of OX40 agonist ivuxolimab in advanced cancers. About the study: Patients received the agonistic anti-OX40 (CD134) antibody ivuxolimab. Three patients, one with hepatocellular carcinoma and two with cutaneous melanoma, achieved partial responses.

Anyone with autoimmune disease history or systemic immunosuppression was excluded. Sequenced by immunoSEQ multiplex PCR; TCRdb stores in-frame clones only, minus some. The table shows 20,000 to 25,000 clones, with around 81% occurring only once. This CDR3 region has 14 residues. In germline, CDR1 is MDHEN, CDR2 SYDVKM. V was clipped by 4 bases and J by 2 bases, with 12 bases between them. The source of this sequence is an adult with an advanced solid tumor such as melanoma, head and neck, liver or kidney cancer. The genes are TRBV28 and TRBJ2-7; D gene unclear. The sequences come from CD4+ or CD8+ T cells sorted from blood, collected in a trial of the OX40 agonist ivuxolimab. The CDR3 DNA reads TGTGCCAGCAGTTACCCGGATCGCCCCTACGAGCAGTACTTC. It codes for CASSYPDRPYEQYF. Full variable domain (rest looked up from reference TRBV28 and TRBJ2-7): DVKVTQSSRYLVKRTGEKVFLECVQDMDHENMFWYRQDPGLGLRLIYFSYDVKMKEKGDIPEGYSVSREKKERFSLILESASTNQTSMYLCASSYPDRPYEQYFGPGTRLTVT.